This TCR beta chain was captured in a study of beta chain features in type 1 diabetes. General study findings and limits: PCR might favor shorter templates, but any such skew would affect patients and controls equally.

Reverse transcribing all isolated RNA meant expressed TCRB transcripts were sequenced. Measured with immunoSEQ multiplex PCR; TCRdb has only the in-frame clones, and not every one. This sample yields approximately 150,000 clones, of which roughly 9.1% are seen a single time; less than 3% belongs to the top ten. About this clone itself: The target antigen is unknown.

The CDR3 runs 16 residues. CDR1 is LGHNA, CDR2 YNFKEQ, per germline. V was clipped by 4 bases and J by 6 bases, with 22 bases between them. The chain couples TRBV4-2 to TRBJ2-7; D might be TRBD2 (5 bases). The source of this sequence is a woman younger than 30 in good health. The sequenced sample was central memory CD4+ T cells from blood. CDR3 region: CASSPYVGQEVSEQYF. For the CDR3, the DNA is TGTGCCAGCAGCCCTTACGTTGGGCAGGAGGTCTCCGAGCAGTACTTC.